The clone carrying this T cell receptor beta chain has only a few counts. Antigen specificity is unknown. The sample belongs to a study of regulatory T cells in long-lasting Graves disease. The study, taken as a whole, reports: The analysis examined peripheral blood only and excluded thyroid tissue. Persistent disease showed a preference for TRBV28, TRBJ1-2 and TRBJ2-5.

According to the study, TCR beta libraries were built with iRepertoire HTBI primers and CDR3-region Arm-PCR. TCRdb ran MiXCR on the multiplex PCR reads and lists one entry per CDR3 protein. Of 350,000 to 450,000 distinct CDR3 sequences in the sample, around 21% are singletons; the top ten hold around 21%. The CDR3 covers 14 residues. CDR1 is SNHLY, CDR2 FYNNEI, per germline. J gave up 6 bases and V 3 bases, and 4 bases lay outside the gene matches. As for time point: persistent/refractory GD, antithyroid drugs over 5 years with positive TRAb. From PBMCs, RNA was extracted and then used to make the TCR library. Criteria from the American Thyroid Association guidelines were applied to diagnose Graves' disease.

This sequence originates from a female donor with Graves disease. V is TRBV2 and J is TRBJ2-2; 7 positions agree with TRBD1. This sample comprised peripheral blood mononuclear cells (PBMCs), obtained when the disease was refractory, from a patient treated with antithyroid drugs. CDR3 residues: CASSDQGVPGELFF. In DNA, the CDR3 is TGTGCCAGCAGTGACCAGGGGGTTCCCGGGGAGCTGTTTTTT. The full variable domain, rest sourced from reference TRBV2 and TRBJ2-2, is EPEVTQTPSHQVTQMGQEVILRCVPISNHLYFYWYRQILGQKVEFLVSFYNNEISEKSEIFDDQFSVERPDGSNFTLKIRSTKLEDSAMYFCASSDQGVPGELFFGEGSRLTVL.